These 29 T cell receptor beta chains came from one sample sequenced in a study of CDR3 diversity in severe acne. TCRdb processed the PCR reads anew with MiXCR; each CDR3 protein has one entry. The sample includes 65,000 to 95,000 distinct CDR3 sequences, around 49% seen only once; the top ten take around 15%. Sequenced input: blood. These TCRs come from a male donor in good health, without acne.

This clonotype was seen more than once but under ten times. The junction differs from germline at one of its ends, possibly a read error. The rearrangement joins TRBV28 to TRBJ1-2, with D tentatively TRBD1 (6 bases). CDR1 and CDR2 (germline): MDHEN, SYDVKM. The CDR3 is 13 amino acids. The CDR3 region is CASSFGGPYGYTF. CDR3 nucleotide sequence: TGCGCCAGCAGCTTTGGGGGGCCCTATGGCTACACCTTC.

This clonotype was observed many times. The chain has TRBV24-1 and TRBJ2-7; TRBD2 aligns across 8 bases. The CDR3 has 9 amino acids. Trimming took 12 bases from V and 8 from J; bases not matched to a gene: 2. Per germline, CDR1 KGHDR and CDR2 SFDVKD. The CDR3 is CAPGGKQYF. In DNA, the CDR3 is TGTGCCCCGGGGGGGAAGCAGTACTTC.

DNA of the CDR3: TGTGCCAGCAGTGATCTCAGGGGAGGTACGCAGTATTTT. It codes for CASSDLRGGTQYF. The J gene is TRBJ2-3, the V gene TRBV6-1; possibly TRBD1 or TRBD2 for D (6 bases each). This CDR3 is 13 amino acids long. Germline CDR1 is MNHNS and CDR2 is SASEGT. Deletions cut 3 bases from V and 8 bases from J, with 12 bases between.

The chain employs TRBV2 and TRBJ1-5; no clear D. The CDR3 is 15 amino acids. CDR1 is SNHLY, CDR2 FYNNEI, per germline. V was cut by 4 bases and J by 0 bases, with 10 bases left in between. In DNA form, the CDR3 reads TGTGCCAGCAGTGTGTCGCCGAATAGCAATCAGCCCCAGCATTTT. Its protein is CASSVSPNSNQPQHF.

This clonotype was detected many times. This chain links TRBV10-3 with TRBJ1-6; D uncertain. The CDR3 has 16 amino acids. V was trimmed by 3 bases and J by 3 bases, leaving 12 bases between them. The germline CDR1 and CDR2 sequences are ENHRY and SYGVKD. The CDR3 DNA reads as TGTGCCATCAGTGATCAAGCGGGGATCTATAATTCACCCCTCCACTTT. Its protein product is CAISDQAGIYNSPLHF.

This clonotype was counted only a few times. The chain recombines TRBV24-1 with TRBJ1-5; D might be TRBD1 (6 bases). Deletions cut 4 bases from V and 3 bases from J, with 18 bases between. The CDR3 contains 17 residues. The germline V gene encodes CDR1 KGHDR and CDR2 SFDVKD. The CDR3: CATSDGQRGSNNQPQHF. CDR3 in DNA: TGTGCCACCAGTGACGGACAGCGGGGGTCAAACAATCAGCCCCAGCATTTT.

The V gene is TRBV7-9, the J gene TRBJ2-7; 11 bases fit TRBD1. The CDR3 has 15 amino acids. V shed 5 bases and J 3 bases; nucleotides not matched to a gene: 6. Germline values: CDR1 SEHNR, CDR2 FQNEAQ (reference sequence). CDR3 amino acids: CASSPGGTGGYEQYF. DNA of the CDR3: TGTGCCAGCAGCCCCGGGGGGACAGGGGGCTACGAGCAGTACTTC. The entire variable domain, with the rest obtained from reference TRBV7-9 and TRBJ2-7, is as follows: DTGVSQNPRHKITKRGQNVTFRCDPISEHNRLYWYRQTLGQGPEFLTYFQNEAQLEKSRLLSDRFSAERPKGSFSTLEIQRTEQGDSAMYLCASSPGGTGGYEQYFGPGTRLTVT.

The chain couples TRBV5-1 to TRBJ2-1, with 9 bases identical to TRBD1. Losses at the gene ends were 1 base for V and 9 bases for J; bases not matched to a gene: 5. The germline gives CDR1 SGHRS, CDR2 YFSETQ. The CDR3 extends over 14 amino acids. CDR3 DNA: TGCGCCAGCAGCTTGCGGACAGGGGATAGTGAGCAGTTCTTC. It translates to CASSLRTGDSEQFF. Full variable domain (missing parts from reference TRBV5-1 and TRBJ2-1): KAGVTQTPRYLIKTRGQQVTLSCSPISGHRSVSWYQQTPGQGLQFLFEYFSETQRNKGNFPGRFSGRQFSNSRSEMNVSTLELGDSALYLCASSLRTGDSEQFFGPGTRLTVL.

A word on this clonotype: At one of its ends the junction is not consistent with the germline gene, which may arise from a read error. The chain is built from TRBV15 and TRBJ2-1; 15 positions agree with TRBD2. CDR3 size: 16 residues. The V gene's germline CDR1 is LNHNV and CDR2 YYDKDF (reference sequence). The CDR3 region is CAASTGLAGGWDEQFF. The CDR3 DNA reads TGTGCCGCCAGCACCGGACTAGCGGGAGGGTGGGATGAGCAGTTCTTC.

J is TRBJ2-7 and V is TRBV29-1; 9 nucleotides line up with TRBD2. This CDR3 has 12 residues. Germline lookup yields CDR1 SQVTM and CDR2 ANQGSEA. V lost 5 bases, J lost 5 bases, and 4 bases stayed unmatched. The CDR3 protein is CSVTPSGDEQYF. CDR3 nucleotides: TGCAGCGTTACGCCTAGCGGGGACGAGCAGTACTTC.

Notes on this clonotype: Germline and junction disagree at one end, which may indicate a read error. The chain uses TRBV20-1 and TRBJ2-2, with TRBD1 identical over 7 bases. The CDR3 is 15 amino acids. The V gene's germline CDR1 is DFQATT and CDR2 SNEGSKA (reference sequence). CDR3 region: CSAWDRQGGTGELSW. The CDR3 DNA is TGCAGTGCTTGGGACAGACAAGGGGGCACCGGGGAGCTGTCTTGG.

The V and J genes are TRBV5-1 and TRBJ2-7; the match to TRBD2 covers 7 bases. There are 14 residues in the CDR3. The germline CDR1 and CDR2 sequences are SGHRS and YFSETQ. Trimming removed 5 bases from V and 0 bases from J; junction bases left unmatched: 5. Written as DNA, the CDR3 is TGCGCCAGCAGGCCGGGACTATGCTCCTACGAGCAGTACTTC. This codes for CASRPGLCSYEQYF.

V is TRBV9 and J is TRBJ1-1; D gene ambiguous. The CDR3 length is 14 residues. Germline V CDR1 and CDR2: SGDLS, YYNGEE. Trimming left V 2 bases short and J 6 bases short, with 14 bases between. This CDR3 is CASSVDGPGPEAFF. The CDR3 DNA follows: TGTGCCAGCAGCGTCGACGGTCCAGGTCCTGAAGCTTTCTTT. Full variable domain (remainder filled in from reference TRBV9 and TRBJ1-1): DSGVTQTPKHLITATGQRVTLRCSPRSGDLSVYWYQQSLDQGLQFLIQYYNGEERAKGNILERFSAQQFPDLHSELNLSSLELGDSALYFCASSVDGPGPEAFFGQGTRLTVV.

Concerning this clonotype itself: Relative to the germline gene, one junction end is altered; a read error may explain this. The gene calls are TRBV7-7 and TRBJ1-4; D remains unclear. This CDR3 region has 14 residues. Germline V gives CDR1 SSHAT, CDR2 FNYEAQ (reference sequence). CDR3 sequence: CVGSLGGLNEKLFF. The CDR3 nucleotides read TGTGTCGGTAGCTTGGGAGGCCTAAATGAAAAGCTGTTTTTT.

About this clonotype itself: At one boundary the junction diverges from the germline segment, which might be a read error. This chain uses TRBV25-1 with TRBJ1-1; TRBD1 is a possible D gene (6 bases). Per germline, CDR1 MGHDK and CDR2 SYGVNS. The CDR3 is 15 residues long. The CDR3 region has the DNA TGTGCCAGCAGCCGAACCGAGGGGGGTAGCACTGTAGCTTTCTTT. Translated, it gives CASSRTEGGSTVAFF.

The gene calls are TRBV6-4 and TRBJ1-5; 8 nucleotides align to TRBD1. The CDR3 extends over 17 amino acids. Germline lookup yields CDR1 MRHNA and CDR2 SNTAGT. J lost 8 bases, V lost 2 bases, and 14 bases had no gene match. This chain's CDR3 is CASSDLYRGGTGEPQHF. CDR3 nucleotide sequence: TGTGCCAGCAGTGACCTCTACAGGGGGGGCACCGGGGAGCCCCAGCATTTT.

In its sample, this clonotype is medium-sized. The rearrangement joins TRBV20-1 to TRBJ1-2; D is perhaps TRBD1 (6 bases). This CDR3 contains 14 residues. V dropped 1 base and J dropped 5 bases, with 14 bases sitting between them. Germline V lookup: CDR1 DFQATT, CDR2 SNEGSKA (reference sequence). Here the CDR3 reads CSARVPGVDYGYTF. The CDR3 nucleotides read TGCAGTGCTAGAGTTCCAGGGGTGGATTATGGCTACACCTTC.

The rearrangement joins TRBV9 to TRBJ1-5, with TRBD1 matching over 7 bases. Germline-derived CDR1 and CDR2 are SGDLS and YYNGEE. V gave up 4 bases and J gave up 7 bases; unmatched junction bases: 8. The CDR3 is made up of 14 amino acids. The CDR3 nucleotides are TGTGCCAGCAGCTCACGCGACAGGGACCAGCCCCAGCATTTT. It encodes CASSSRDRDQPQHF.

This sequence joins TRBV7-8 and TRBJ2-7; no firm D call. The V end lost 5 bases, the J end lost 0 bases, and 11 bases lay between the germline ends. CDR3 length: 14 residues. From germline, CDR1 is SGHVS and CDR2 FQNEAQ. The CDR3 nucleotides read TGTGCCAGCAGCCGCACACTGAGCTCCTACGAGCAGTACGTC. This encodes CASSRTLSSYEQYV.

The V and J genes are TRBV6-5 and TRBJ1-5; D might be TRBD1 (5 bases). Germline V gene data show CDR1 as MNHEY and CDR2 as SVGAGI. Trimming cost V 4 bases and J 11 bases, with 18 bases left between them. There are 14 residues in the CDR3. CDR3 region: CASSFLAGGETQHF. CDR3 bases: TGTGCCAGCAGTTTTCTAGCGGGAGGGGAGACCCAGCATTTT.

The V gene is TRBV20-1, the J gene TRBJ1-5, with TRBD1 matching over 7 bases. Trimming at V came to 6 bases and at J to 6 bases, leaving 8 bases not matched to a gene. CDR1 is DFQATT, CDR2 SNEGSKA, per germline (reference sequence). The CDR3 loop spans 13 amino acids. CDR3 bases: TGCAGTGCAGTCCGACAGGGAGGTCAGCCCCAGCATTTT. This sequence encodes CSAVRQGGQPQHF.

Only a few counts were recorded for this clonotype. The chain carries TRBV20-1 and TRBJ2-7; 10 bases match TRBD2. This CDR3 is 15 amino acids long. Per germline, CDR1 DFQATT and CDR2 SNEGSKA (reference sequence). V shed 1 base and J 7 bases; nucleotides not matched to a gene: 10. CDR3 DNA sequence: TGCAGTGCTAGAGGCGAGCGGGAGGGCCCTTTTGAGCAGTACTTC. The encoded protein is CSARGEREGPFEQYF.

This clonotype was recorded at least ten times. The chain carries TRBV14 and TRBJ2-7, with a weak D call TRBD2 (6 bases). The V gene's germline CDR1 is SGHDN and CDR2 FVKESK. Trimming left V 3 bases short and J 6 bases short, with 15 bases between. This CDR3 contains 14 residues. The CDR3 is CASSQEGSLSEQYF. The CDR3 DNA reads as TGTGCCAGCAGCCAGGAGGGGAGCCTTAGCGAGCAGTACTTC. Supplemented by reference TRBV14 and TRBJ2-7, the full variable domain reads EAGVTQFPSHSVIEKGQTVTLRCDPISGHDNLYWYRRVMGKEIKFLLHFVKESKQDESGMPNNRFLAERTGGTYSTLKVQPAELEDSGVYFCASSQEGSLSEQYFGPGTRLTVT.

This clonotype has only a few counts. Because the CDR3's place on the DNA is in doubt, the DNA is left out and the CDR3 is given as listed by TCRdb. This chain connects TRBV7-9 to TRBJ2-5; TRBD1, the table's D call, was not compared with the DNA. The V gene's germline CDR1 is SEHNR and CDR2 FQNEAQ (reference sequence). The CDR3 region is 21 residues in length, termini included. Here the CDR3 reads CASSLAGQNEKLFFGSGTQYF.

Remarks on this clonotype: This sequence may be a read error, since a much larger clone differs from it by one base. CDR3 coding DNA: TGTGCCAGCAGTGAATGGCGGAACACTGAAGTTTTCTTT. This translates into CASSEWRNTEVFF. The V and J genes are TRBV6-5 and TRBJ1-1; D is undetermined. Germline CDR1 and CDR2: MNHEY and SVGAGI. CDR3 length equals 13 residues.

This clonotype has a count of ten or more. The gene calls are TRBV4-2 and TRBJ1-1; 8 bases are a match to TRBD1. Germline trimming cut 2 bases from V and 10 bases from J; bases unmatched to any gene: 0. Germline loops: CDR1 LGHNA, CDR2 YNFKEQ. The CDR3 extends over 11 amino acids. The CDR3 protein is CASSQTGGAFF. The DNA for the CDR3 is TGTGCCAGCAGCCAAACAGGGGGAGCTTTCTTT.

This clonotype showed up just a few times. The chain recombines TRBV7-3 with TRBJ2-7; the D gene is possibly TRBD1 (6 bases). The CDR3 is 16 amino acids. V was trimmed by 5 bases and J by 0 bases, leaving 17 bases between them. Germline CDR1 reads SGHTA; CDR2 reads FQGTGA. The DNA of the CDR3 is TGTGCCAGCAGCCCACAAGACAGGATTACCTCCTACGAGCAGTACTTC. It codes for CASSPQDRITSYEQYF.

The CDR3 protein is CASSSDRGLLGYTF. CDR3 DNA: TGTGCCAGCAGTTCGGACAGGGGGCTTTTAGGCTACACCTTC. The chain employs TRBV12-3 or TRBV12-4 and TRBJ1-2, with 11 bases lining up with TRBD1. The CDR3 is made up of 14 amino acids. Losses at the gene ends were 4 bases for V and 8 bases for J; bases not matched to a gene: 6.

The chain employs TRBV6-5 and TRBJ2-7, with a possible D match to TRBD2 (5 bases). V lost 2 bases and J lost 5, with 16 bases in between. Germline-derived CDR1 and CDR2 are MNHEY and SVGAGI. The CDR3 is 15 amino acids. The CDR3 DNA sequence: TGTGCCAGCAGTTACGTCCGGGGAAAGGTCGACGAGCAGTACTTC. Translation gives CASSYVRGKVDEQYF.